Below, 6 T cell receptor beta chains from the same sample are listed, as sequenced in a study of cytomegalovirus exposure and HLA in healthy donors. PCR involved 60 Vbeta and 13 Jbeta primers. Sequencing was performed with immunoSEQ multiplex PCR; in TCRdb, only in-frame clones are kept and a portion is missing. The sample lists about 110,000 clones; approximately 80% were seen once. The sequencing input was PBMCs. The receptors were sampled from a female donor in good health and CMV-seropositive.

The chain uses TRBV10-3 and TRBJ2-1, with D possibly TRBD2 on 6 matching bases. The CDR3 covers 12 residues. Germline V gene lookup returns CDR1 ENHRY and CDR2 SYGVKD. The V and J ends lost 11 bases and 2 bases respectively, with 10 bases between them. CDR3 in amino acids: CAVGLTYNEQFF. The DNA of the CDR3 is TGTGCCGTCGGACTAACCTACAATGAGCAGTTCTTC.

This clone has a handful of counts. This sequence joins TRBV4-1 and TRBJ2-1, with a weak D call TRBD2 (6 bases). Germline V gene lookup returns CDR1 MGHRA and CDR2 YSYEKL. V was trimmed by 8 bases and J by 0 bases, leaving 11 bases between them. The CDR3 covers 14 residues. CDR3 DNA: TGCGCCAGCCGGCGGGGTGGCTCCTACAATGAGCAGTTCTTC. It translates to CASRRGGSYNEQFF.

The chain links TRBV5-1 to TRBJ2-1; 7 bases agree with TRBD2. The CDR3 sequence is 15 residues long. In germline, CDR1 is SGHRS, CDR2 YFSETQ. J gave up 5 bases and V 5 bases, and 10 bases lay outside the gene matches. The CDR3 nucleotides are TGCGCCAGCAGTCGGACGGGACTAATCGACAATGAGCAGTTCTTC. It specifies CASSRTGLIDNEQFF.

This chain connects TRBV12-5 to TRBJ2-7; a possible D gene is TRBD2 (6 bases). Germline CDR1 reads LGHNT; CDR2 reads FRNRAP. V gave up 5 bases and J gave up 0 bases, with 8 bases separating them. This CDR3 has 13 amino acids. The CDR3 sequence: CASGIGSSYEQYF. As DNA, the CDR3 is TGTGCTAGTGGTATCGGGAGCTCCTACGAGCAGTACTTC.

The CDR3 DNA reads TGTGCCAGCTCATCAGGGGGTGGGAGCAATCAGCCCCAGCATTTT. It specifies CASSSGGGSNQPQHF. The J gene is TRBJ1-5, the V gene TRBV18; TRBD1 matches at 7 bases. V was pared by 5 bases and J by 1 base, with 5 bases of the junction left unmatched. This CDR3 spans 15 amino acids. Germline V gene data show CDR1 as KGHSH and CDR2 as LQKENI.

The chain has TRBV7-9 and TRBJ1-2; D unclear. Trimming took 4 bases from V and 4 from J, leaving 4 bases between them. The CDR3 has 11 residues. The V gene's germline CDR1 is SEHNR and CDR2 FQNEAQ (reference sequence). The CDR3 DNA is TGTGCCAGCAGCTATATCTATGGCTACACCTTC. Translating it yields CASSYIYGYTF.